This record concerns one T cell receptor beta chain sequence. The antigen is unknown. This sample is drawn from a study of T-cell memory formation after mild COVID-19. General study points: Clones that contracted clustered mainly in CM and EM if CD4+ and in EMRA if CD8+. Cross-reactive memory appears to have joined, as suggested by some responding clones showing up in pre-infection memory.

The V gene's germline CDR1 is SNHLY and CDR2 FYNNEI. V gave up 4 bases and J gave up 6 bases, with 9 bases separating them. The CDR3 covers 12 residues. cDNA libraries for TCR alpha and TCR beta, carrying sample barcodes and UMIs, came from 5'RACE with constant-segment primers. TCRdb redid the calling of the 5' RACE reads with MiXCR, one entry per CDR3 protein. The repertoire includes about 150,000 distinct CDR3 sequences, about 6% of them detected once, and just over 2% sits in the top ten. The chain uses TRBV2 and TRBJ1-2; no firm D call. The sequenced sample consisted of PBMCs or a T cell subset sorted from them (not recorded which). The receptor was derived from an adult woman who had mild COVID-19 (a few samples of this study predate the infection). Cell type and time point are not known. The CDR3 DNA reads TGTGCCAGCAGTGTCAGATACAATGGCTACACCTTC. Translated, it gives CASSVRYNGYTF.